This T cell receptor beta chain was documented in a study of cytomegalovirus exposure and HLA in healthy donors. Points from the study as a whole: Previously analyzed data showed that most TCR beta V segments were productive at a frequency of about 87% or about 30%. In a later analysis, HLA-associated beta chains showed higher expansion and lower generation probabilities than comparable chains.

12 amino acids form the CDR3, both terminal residues included. Germline V gives CDR1 GTSNPN, CDR2 SVGIG (reference sequence). Use of 60 Vbeta and 13 Jbeta primers characterized the PCR. Profiled with immunoSEQ multiplex PCR; TCRdb holds only in-frame clones, not every one. The repertoire holds approximately 140,000 clones, with more than 60% as singletons. This clone has just a few counts. Its specificity is unknown. The DNA is left out, because the CDR3 cannot be placed on it with certainty; the CDR3 is given as TCRdb lists it. This sequence originates from a woman in her late teens or twenties in good health and CMV-seronegative. The sample was PBMCs. The rearrangement joins TRBV30 to TRBJ2-7; the DNA was not used to check the table's D call, TRBD2. CDR3 region: CAWSTSADEQYF.